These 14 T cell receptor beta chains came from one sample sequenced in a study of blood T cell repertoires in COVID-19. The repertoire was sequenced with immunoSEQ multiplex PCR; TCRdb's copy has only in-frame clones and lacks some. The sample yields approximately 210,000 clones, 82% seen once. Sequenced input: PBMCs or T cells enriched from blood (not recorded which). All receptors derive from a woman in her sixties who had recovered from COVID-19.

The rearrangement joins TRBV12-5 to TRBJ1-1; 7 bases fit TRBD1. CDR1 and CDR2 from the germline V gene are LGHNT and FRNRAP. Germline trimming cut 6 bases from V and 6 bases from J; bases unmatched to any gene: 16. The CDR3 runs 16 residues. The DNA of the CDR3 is TGTGCTAGTGGATCATTCCGGGCCAGGGGGTCCCCTGAAGCTTTCTTT. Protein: CASGSFRARGSPEAFF.

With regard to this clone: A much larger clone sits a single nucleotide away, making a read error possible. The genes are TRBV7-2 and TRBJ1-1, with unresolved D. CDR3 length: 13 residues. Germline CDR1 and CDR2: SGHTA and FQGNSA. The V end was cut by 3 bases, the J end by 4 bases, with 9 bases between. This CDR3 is CASSFQEGTEAFF. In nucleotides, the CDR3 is TGTGCCAGCAGCTTTCAGGAGGGCACTGAAGCTTTCTTT.

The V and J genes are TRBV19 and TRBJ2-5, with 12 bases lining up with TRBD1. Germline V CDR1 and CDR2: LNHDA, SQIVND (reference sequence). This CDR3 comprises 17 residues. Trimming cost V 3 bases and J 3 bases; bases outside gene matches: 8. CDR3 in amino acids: CASSISGQGAREETQYF. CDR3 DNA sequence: TGTGCCAGTAGTATCTCGGGACAGGGGGCGCGGGAAGAGACCCAGTACTTC.

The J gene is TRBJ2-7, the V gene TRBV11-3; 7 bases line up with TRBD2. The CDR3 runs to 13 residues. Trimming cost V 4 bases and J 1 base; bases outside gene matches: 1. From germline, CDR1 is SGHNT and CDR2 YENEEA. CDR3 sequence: CASSYGGSYEQYF. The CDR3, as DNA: TGTGCCAGCAGCTACGGGGGGTCCTACGAGCAGTACTTC.

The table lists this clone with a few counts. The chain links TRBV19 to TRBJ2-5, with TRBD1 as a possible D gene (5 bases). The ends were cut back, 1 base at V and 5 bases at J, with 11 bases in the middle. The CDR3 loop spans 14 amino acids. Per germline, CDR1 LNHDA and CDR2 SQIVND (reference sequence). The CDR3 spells CASSIGDSRETQYF. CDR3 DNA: TGTGCCAGTAGTATAGGCGACAGTAGGGAGACCCAGTACTTC.

The CDR3 coding sequence is TGCAGCGTTGAAAACCACCAGGGGCTATACAATGAGCAGTTCTTC. The encoded protein is CSVENHQGLYNEQFF. The rearrangement joins TRBV29-1 to TRBJ2-1, with a tentative D call TRBD1 (6 bases). The V gene lost 2 bases and the J gene lost 4 bases, with 15 bases spanning the gap. CDR1 and CDR2 (germline): SQVTM, ANQGSEA. The CDR3 sequence is 15 residues long.

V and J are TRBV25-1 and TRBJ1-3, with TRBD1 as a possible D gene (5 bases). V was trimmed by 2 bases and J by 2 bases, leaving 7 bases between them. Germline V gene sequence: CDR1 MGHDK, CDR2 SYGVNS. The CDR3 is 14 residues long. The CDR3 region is CASSEGGAGNTIYF. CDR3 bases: TGTGCCAGCAGTGAAGGAGGGGCTGGAAACACCATATATTTT.

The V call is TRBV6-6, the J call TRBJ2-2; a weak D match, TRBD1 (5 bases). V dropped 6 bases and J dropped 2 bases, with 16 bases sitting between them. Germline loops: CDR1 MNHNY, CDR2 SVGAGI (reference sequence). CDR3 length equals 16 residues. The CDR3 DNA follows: TGTGCCAGCAGCCGAGGCCGTACAGGAAACACCGGGGAGCTGTTTTTT. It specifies CASSRGRTGNTGELFF.

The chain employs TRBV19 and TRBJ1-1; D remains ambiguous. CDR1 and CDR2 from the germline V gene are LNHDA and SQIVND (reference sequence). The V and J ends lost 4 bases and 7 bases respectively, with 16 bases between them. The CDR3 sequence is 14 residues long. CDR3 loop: CASSTLPSAGEAFF. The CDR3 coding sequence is TGTGCCAGTAGTACGTTGCCAAGTGCCGGTGAAGCTTTCTTT. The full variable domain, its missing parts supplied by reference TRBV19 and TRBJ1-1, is DGGITQSPKYLFRKEGQNVTLSCEQNLNHDAMYWYRQDPGQGLRLIYYSQIVNDFQKGDIAEGYSVSREKKESFPLTVTSAQKNPTAFYLCASSTLPSAGEAFFGQGTRLTVV.

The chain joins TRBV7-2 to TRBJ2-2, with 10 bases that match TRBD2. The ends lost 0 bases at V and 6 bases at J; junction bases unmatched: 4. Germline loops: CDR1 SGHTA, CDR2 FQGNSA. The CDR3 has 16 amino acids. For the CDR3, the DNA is TGTGCCAGCAGCTTAGCCCTAGCGGGAGTGGCCGGGGAGCTGTTTTTT. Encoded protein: CASSLALAGVAGELFF.

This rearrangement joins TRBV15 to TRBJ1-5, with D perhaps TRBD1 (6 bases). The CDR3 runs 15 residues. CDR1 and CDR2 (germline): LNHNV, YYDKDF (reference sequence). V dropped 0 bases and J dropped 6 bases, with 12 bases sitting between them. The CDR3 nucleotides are TGTGCCACCAGCAGAGATAGCCAGGGGCGTCAGCCCCAGCATTTT. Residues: CATSRDSQGRQPQHF.

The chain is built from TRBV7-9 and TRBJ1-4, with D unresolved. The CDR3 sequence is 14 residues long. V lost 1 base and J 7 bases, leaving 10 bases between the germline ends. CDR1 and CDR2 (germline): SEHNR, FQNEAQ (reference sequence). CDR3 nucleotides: TGTGCCAGCAGCTTAGGACATATTAGTGAAAAACTGTTTTTT. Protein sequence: CASSLGHISEKLFF.

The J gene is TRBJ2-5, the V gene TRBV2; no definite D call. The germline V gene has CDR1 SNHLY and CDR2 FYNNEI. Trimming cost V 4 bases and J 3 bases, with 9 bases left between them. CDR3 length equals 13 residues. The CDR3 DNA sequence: TGTGCCAGCAGTGCCGATCAGAAAGAGACCCAGTACTTC. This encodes CASSADQKETQYF.

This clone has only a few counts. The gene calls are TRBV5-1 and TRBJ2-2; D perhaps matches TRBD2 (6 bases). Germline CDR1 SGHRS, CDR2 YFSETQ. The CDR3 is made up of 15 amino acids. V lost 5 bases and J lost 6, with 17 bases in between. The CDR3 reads CASSLDGSRAGELFF. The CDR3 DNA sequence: TGCGCCAGCAGTCTGGACGGGAGTAGGGCCGGGGAGCTGTTTTTT.